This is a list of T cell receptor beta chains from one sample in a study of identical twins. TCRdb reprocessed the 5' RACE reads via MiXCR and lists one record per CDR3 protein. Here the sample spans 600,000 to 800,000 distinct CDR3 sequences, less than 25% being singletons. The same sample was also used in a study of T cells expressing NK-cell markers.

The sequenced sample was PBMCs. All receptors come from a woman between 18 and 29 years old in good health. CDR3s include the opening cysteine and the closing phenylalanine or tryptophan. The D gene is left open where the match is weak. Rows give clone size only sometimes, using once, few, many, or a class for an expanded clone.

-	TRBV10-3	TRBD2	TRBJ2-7	CAIASGPYEQYF	TGTGCCATTGCTAGCGGGCCATACGAGCAGTACTTC
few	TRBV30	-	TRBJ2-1	CAWSQKRNEQFF	TGTGCCTGGAGCCAGAAAAGGAATGAGCAGTTCTTC
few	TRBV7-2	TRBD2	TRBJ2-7	CASSISRTSSSYEQYF	TGTGCCAGCAGCATAAGCCGGACTAGCAGCTCCTACGAGCAGTACTTC
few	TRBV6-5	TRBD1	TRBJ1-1	CASSYSPTGSNTEAFF	TGTGCCAGCAGTTACTCACCGACAGGGTCGAACACTGAAGCTTTCTTT
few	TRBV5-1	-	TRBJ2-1	CASSLDRSGEQFF	TGCGCCAGCAGCTTGGATAGGTCTGGAGAGCAGTTCTTC
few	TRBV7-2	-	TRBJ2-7	CASSLGRDIPYF	TGTGCCAGCAGCTTGGGGCGGGACATACCGTACTTC
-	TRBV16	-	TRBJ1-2	CASSQSSVLYGYTF	TGTGCCAGCAGCCAATCGTCAGTGCTCTATGGCTACACCTTC
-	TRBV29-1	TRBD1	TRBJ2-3	CSVDPQGADTQYF	TGCAGCGTTGATCCCCAGGGGGCAGATACGCAGTATTTT
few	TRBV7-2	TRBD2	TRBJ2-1	CASSALAGGHYEQFF	TGTGCCAGCAGCGCCCTAGCGGGGGGGCACTATGAGCAGTTCTTC
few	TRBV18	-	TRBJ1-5	CASSPWAGEPQHF	TGTGCCAGCTCACCGTGGGCTGGGGAGCCCCAGCATTTT
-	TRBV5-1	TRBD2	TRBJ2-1	CASSLVLAGSYNEQFF	TGCGCCAGCAGCTTGGTACTAGCGGGCTCCTACAATGAGCAGTTCTTC
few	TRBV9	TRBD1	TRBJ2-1	CASSVVVGQGYNEQFF	TGTGCCAGCAGCGTAGTTGTTGGACAGGGCTACAATGAGCAGTTCTTC
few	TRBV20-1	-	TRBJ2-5	CSARPGPQETQYF	TGCAGTGCCCGACCAGGACCCCAAGAGACCCAGTACTTC
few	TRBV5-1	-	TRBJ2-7	CASSLGWQGINEQYF	TGCGCCAGCAGCTTGGGGTGGCAGGGGATCAACGAGCAGTACTTC
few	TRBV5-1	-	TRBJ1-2	CASSSNRRSYTF	TGCGCCAGCAGCTCGAACCGGCGAAGCTACACCTTC
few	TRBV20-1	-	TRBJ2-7	CSASIFYEQYF	TGCAGTGCAAGCATTTTCTACGAGCAGTACTTC
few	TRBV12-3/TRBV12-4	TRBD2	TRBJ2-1	CASRPQIAGGHNEQFF	TGTGCCAGCAGGCCCCAGATAGCGGGAGGGCACAATGAGCAGTTCTTC
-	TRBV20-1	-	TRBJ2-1	CSARSAGSYNEQFF	TGCAGTGCTAGATCGGCGGGATCCTACAATGAGCAGTTCTTC
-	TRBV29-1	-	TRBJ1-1	CSVEHLRNTEAFF	TGCAGCGTTGAACATCTCAGAAACACTGAAGCTTTCTTT
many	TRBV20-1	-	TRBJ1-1	CSARRTDLNTEAFF	TGCAGTGCTAGAAGGACAGATTTGAACACTGAAGCTTTCTTT
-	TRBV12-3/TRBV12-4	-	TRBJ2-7	CASSLRDLNYEQYF	TGTGCCAGCAGTTTAAGGGACCTCAACTACGAGCAGTACTTC
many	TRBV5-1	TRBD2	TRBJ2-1	CASSLDPREGYNEQFF	TGCGCCAGCAGCTTGGATCCTCGGGAGGGGTACAATGAGCAGTTCTTC
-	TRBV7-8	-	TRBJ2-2	CAHLGLFTGELFF	TGTGCCCACCTGGGACTCTTCACCGGGGAGCTGTTTTTT
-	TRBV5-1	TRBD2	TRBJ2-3	CASSIAGGPDTQYF	TGCGCCAGCAGTATAGCGGGGGGCCCAGATACGCAGTATTTT
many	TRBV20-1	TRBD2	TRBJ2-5	CSARTSAETQYF	TGCAGTGCAAGGACTAGCGCGGAGACCCAGTACTTC
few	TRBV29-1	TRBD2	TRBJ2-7	CSVESGRAYEQYF	TGCAGCGTTGAGAGCGGGAGGGCCTACGAGCAGTACTTC
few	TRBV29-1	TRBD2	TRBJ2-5	CSVDSSGEETQYF	TGCAGCGTTGACTCTAGCGGGGAAGAGACCCAGTACTTC
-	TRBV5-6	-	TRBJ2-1	CASRALGGWGIYNEQFF	TGTGCCAGCCGGGCCCTTGGGGGATGGGGCATCTACAATGAGCAGTTCTTC
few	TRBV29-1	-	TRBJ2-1	CSGWVWRDFLFF	TGCAGCGGTTGGGTTTGGAGGGACTTCCTGTTCTTC
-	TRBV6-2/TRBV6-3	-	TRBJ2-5	CASSFDDRTRRKETQYF	TGTGCCAGCAGTTTTGACGATCGCACTAGAAGAAAAGAGACCCAGTACTTC
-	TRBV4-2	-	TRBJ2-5	CASSQAAGSETQYF	TGTGCCAGCAGCCAAGCGGCGGGGTCCGAGACCCAGTACTTC
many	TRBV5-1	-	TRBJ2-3	CASSLEEWADTQYF	TGCGCCAGCAGCTTGGAGGAGTGGGCAGATACGCAGTATTTT
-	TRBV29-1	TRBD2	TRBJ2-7	CSVAVGGLRDEQYF	TGCAGCGTCGCCGTGGGGGGGTTAAGGGACGAGCAGTACTTC
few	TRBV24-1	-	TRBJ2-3	CATSAPGDTQYF	TGTGCCACCAGTGCCCCGGGGGATACGCAGTATTTT
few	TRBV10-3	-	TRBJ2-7	CAISESVWVYEQYF	TGTGCCATCAGTGAGTCGGTTTGGGTCTACGAGCAGTACTTC
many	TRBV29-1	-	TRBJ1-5	CSAERGWSNQPQHF	TGCAGCGCCGAAAGGGGTTGGAGCAATCAGCCCCAGCATTTT
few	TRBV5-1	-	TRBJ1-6	CASSLFGDSPLHF	TGCGCCAGCAGCTTGTTCGGTGATTCACCCCTCCACTTT
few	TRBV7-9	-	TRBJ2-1	CASSVSDEQFF	TGTGCCAGCAGCGTTAGTGATGAGCAGTTCTTC
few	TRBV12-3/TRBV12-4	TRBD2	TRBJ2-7	CASSLGGIEYEQYF	TGTGCCAGCAGTTTGGGGGGGATCGAATACGAGCAGTACTTC
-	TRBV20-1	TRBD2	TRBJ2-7	CSARAGGHDEQYF	TGCAGTGCGAGGGCGGGGGGGCACGACGAGCAGTACTTC
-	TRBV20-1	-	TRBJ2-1	CSARETIYNEQFF	TGCAGTGCTAGAGAGACAATCTACAATGAGCAGTTCTTC
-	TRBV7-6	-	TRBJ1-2	CASSRYVQGMAAGGYTF	TGTGCCAGCAGTCGCTACGTGCAGGGTATGGCCGCGGGAGGCTACACCTTC
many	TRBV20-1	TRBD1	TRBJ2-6	CSASAGTGRTNVLTF	TGCAGTGCTAGCGCCGGGACAGGGAGGACCAACGTCCTGACTTTC
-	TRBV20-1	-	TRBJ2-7	CSARDGLAEYEQYF	TGCAGTGCTAGAGATGGATTAGCGGAGTACGAGCAGTACTTC
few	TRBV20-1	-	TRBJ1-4	CSASTGHATNEKLFF	TGCAGTGCCTCGACAGGACATGCAACTAATGAAAAACTGTTTTTT
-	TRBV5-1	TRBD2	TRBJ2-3	CASSSSGRPSSTDTQYF	TGCGCCAGCAGCTCTAGCGGCCGCCCCTCTAGCACAGATACGCAGTATTTT
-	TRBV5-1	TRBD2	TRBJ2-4	CASSLFSGGENIQYF	TGCGCCAGCAGCTTGTTTAGCGGGGGGGAAAACATTCAGTACTTC
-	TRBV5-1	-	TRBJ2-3	CASSRSPGDTQYF	TGCGCCAGCAGCCGATCCCCGGGGGATACGCAGTATTTT
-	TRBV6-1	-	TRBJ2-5	CASSLGPTRGAQYF	TGTGCCAGCAGCTTGGGACCGACAAGAGGGGCCCAGTACTTC
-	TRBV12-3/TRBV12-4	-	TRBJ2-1	CASSFSLGEQFF	TGTGCCAGCAGTTTTTCCTTAGGTGAGCAGTTCTTC
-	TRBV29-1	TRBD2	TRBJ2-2	CSVGLAKTGELFF	TGCAGCGTCGGACTAGCGAAAACCGGGGAGCTGTTTTTT
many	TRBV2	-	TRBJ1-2	CASRPRGEDGYTF	TGTGCCAGCAGGCCTCGCGGGGAAGATGGCTACACCTTC
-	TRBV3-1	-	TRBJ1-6	CASSPFTGNSPLHF	TGTGCCAGCAGCCCCTTTACTGGGAATTCACCCCTCCACTTT
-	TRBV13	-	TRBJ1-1	CASSQGLAGNTEAFF	TGTGCCAGCAGCCAGGGGTTAGCGGGGAACACTGAAGCTTTCTTT
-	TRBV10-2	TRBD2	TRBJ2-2	CASGGLAGGGELFF	TGCGCCAGCGGGGGACTAGCGGGAGGAGGGGAGCTGTTTTTT
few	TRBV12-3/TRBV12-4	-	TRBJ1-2	CASSRREEGYGYTF	TGTGCCAGCAGCCGACGGGAAGAGGGCTATGGCTACACCTTC
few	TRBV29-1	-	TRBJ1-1	CSARSREVGTEAFF	TGCAGCGCCCGCTCAAGGGAGGTTGGGACTGAAGCTTTCTTT
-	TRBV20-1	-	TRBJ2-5	CSAIALQETQYF	TGCAGTGCTATTGCCCTACAAGAGACCCAGTACTTC
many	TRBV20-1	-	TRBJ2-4	CSASPGPAKNIQYF	TGCAGTGCTAGCCCCGGCCCAGCCAAAAACATTCAGTACTTC